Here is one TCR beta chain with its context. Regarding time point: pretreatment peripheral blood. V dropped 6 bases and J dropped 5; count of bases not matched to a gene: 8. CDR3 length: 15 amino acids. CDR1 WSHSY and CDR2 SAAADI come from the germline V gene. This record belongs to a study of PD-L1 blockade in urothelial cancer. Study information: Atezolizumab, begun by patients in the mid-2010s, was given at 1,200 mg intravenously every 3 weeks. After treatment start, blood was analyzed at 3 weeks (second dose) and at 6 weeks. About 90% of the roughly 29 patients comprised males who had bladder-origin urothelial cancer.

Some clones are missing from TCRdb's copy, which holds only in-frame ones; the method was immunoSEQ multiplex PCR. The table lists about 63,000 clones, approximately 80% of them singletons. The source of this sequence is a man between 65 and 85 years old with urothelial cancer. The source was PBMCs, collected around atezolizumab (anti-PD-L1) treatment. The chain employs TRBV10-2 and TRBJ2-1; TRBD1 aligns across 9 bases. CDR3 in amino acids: CASSDWTGEHNEQFF. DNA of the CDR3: TGCGCCAGCAGCGACTGGACAGGGGAACACAATGAGCAGTTCTTC.